This is a list of T cell receptor beta chains from one sample in a study of Graves' ophthalmopathy and Graves' hyperthyroidism. TCRdb used MiXCR to reprocess the multiplex PCR reads, holding one entry per CDR3 protein. Of 200,000 to 250,000 distinct CDR3 sequences listed, about 22% are singletons. The sample comprised peripheral blood. All receptors come from a woman between 50 and 59 years old with Graves' ophthalmopathy. Each CDR3 is given with its conserved first and last residue. Fields, in order: V gene, J gene, clone size, D gene, CDR3 protein, CDR3 DNA. The D gene is left open where the match is weak. Size tells how often a clone was seen (once, few, many) or the class of an expanded clone, and some rows leave it out.

v_call: TRBV11-1
j_call: TRBJ2-2
clone_size: few
d_call: TRBD2
cdr3_aa: CASSLRAGVNTGELFF
cdr3_nt: TGTGCCAGCAGCTTACGGGCGGGAGTCAACACCGGGGAGCTGTTTTTT

v_call: TRBV12-3/TRBV12-4
j_call: TRBJ2-5
clone_size: many
d_call: NA
cdr3_aa: CASNNRDTGGETQYF
cdr3_nt: TGTGCCAGCAACAACCGGGACACTGGCGGGGAGACCCAGTACTTC

v_call: TRBV6-1
j_call: TRBJ1-2
clone_size: many
d_call: NA
cdr3_aa: CASRGQTLYWVYGYTF
cdr3_nt: TGTGCCAGCAGAGGCCAGACCCTCTATTGGGTCTATGGCTACACCTTC

v_call: TRBV12-3/TRBV12-4
j_call: TRBJ2-5
clone_size: many
d_call: NA
cdr3_aa: CASSFQWQETQYF
cdr3_nt: TGTGCCAGCAGTTTCCAGTGGCAAGAGACCCAGTACTTC

v_call: TRBV6-1
j_call: TRBJ1-2
clone_size: many
d_call: NA
cdr3_aa: CASSATNRARNGYTF
cdr3_nt: TGTGCCAGCAGTGCTACGAACAGGGCCCGGAATGGCTACACCTTC

v_call: TRBV2
j_call: TRBJ2-1
clone_size: many
d_call: TRBD2
cdr3_aa: CASRLAGGGYNEQFF
cdr3_nt: TGTGCCAGCAGACTAGCGGGAGGTGGTTACAATGAGCAGTTCTTC

v_call: TRBV6-1
j_call: TRBJ1-1
clone_size: many
d_call: TRBD1
cdr3_aa: CASANHRGRTEAFF
cdr3_nt: TGTGCCAGCGCCAATCACAGGGGGCGGACTGAAGCTTTCTTT

v_call: TRBV5-6
j_call: TRBJ1-1
clone_size: many
d_call: NA
cdr3_aa: CASSWGDTEAFF
cdr3_nt: TGTGCCAGCAGCTGGGGGGACACTGAAGCTTTCTTT

v_call: TRBV27
j_call: TRBJ1-1
clone_size: many
d_call: NA
cdr3_aa: CASSSHTSGTEAFF
cdr3_nt: TGTGCCAGCAGTTCTCACACCTCGGGCACTGAAGCTTTCTTT

v_call: TRBV5-1
j_call: TRBJ2-7
clone_size: many
d_call: NA
cdr3_aa: CASSSSASSYEQYF
cdr3_nt: TGCGCCAGCAGCTCTAGCGCGAGCTCCTACGAGCAGTACTTC

v_call: TRBV6-2/TRBV6-3
j_call: TRBJ2-2
clone_size: NA
d_call: NA
cdr3_aa: CASSYRGELFF
cdr3_nt: TGTGCCAGCAGTTATAGGGGGGAGCTGTTTTTT

v_call: TRBV5-1
j_call: TRBJ1-1
clone_size: NA
d_call: NA
cdr3_aa: CASSLGTITEACF
cdr3_nt: TGCGCCAGCAGCCTAGGGACGATCACTGAAGCTTGCTTT

v_call: TRBV20-1
j_call: TRBJ2-2
clone_size: many
d_call: NA
cdr3_aa: CSAKESWGELFF
cdr3_nt: TGCAGTGCTAAGGAGTCTTGGGGGGAGCTGTTTTTT

v_call: TRBV6-5
j_call: TRBJ1-5
clone_size: many
d_call: NA
cdr3_aa: CASSYSFNQPQHF
cdr3_nt: TGTGCCAGCAGTTACTCGTTCAATCAGCCCCAGCATTTT

v_call: TRBV4-1
j_call: TRBJ1-5
clone_size: many
d_call: NA
cdr3_aa: CASSQAQHRGQPQHF
cdr3_nt: TGCGCCAGCAGCCAAGCTCAGCACCGGGGTCAGCCCCAGCATTTT

v_call: TRBV12-3/TRBV12-4
j_call: TRBJ2-7
clone_size: many
d_call: NA
cdr3_aa: CASTLSRLQPYEQYF
cdr3_nt: TGTGCCAGCACCCTCAGCCGTCTCCAACCCTACGAGCAGTACTTC

v_call: TRBV20-1
j_call: TRBJ2-3
clone_size: NA
d_call: NA
cdr3_aa: CSARKTSADTQYF
cdr3_nt: TGCAGTGCTAGGAAGACTAGTGCAGATACGCAGTATTTT

v_call: TRBV30
j_call: TRBJ1-1
clone_size: many
d_call: NA
cdr3_aa: CAWSLEGGTEAFF
cdr3_nt: TGTGCCTGGAGTTTGGAGGGGGGGACTGAAGCTTTCTTT

v_call: TRBV6-5
j_call: TRBJ1-1
clone_size: many
d_call: NA
cdr3_aa: CASSYNGETEAFF
cdr3_nt: TGTGCCAGCAGTTACAACGGGGAAACTGAAGCTTTCTTT

v_call: TRBV4-1
j_call: TRBJ2-5
clone_size: few
d_call: NA
cdr3_aa: CASSQDRGHQETQYF
cdr3_nt: TGCGCCAGCAGCCAAGACCGGGGGCACCAAGAGACCCAGTACTTC

v_call: TRBV6-2/TRBV6-3
j_call: TRBJ2-4
clone_size: NA
d_call: TRBD2
cdr3_aa: CASSSLPRTSWPQNIQYF
cdr3_nt: TGTGCCAGCAGTTCACTTCCCCGGACTAGTTGGCCCCAAAACATTCAGTACTTC

v_call: TRBV12-3/TRBV12-4
j_call: TRBJ2-5
clone_size: many
d_call: TRBD1
cdr3_aa: CASSSGQGDETQYF
cdr3_nt: TGTGCCAGCAGTTCAGGACAGGGAGACGAGACCCAGTACTTC

v_call: TRBV2
j_call: TRBJ2-2
clone_size: NA
d_call: NA
cdr3_aa: CASSDKGTGELFF
cdr3_nt: TGTGCCAGCAGTGACAAGGGGACCGGGGAGCTGTTTTTT

v_call: TRBV18
j_call: TRBJ1-5
clone_size: many
d_call: NA
cdr3_aa: CASSTDRVSNQPQHF
cdr3_nt: TGTGCCAGCTCGACGGACCGGGTTTCCAATCAGCCCCAGCATTTT

v_call: TRBV2
j_call: TRBJ2-7
clone_size: many
d_call: NA
cdr3_aa: CASSPSGTAEQYF
cdr3_nt: TGTGCCAGCAGTCCATCCGGGACGGCGGAGCAGTACTTC

v_call: TRBV4-1
j_call: TRBJ1-5
clone_size: many
d_call: NA
cdr3_aa: CASSLEWYSNQPQHF
cdr3_nt: TGCGCCAGCAGCCTCGAGTGGTATAGCAATCAGCCCCAGCATTTT

v_call: TRBV20-1
j_call: TRBJ2-5
clone_size: many
d_call: TRBD2
cdr3_aa: CSAQGAGFAETQYF
cdr3_nt: TGCAGTGCCCAAGGAGCGGGATTCGCGGAGACCCAGTACTTC

v_call: TRBV7-2
j_call: TRBJ1-2
clone_size: many
d_call: NA
cdr3_aa: CASSLKADAGYTF
cdr3_nt: TGTGCCAGCAGCTTAAAGGCGGATGCTGGCTACACCTTC

v_call: TRBV10-2
j_call: TRBJ1-6
clone_size: NA
d_call: NA
cdr3_aa: CASSSGAHNSPLHF
cdr3_nt: TGCGCCAGCAGTTCCGGGGCTCATAATTCACCCCTCCACTTT

v_call: TRBV20-1
j_call: TRBJ1-5
clone_size: many
d_call: NA
cdr3_aa: CSASSRSNQPQHF
cdr3_nt: TGCAGTGCTAGTTCCCGTAGCAATCAGCCCCAGCATTTT

v_call: TRBV7-6
j_call: TRBJ1-5
clone_size: many
d_call: TRBD1
cdr3_aa: CASSLAGQGVEPQHF
cdr3_nt: TGTGCCAGCAGCTTAGCAGGACAGGGGGTAGAGCCCCAGCATTTT

v_call: TRBV29-1
j_call: TRBJ1-2
clone_size: many
d_call: TRBD1
cdr3_aa: CSVTGTGGDGYTF
cdr3_nt: TGCAGCGTTACCGGGACAGGGGGCGATGGCTACACCTTC

v_call: TRBV30
j_call: TRBJ2-7
clone_size: many
d_call: NA
cdr3_aa: CAWRLLVSYEQYF
cdr3_nt: TGTGCCTGGAGATTACTTGTATCCTACGAGCAGTACTTC

v_call: TRBV10-3
j_call: TRBJ1-2
clone_size: few
d_call: NA
cdr3_aa: CAISGLEGGDGYTF
cdr3_nt: TGTGCCATCAGCGGCCTGGAGGGGGGCGATGGCTACACCTTC

v_call: TRBV7-9
j_call: TRBJ2-7
clone_size: many
d_call: NA
cdr3_aa: CATTPGTDYEQYF
cdr3_nt: TGTGCCACGACTCCGGGGACGGACTACGAGCAGTACTTC

v_call: TRBV3-1
j_call: TRBJ1-3
clone_size: NA
d_call: TRBD1
cdr3_aa: CASSYRGIWDSSGNTIYF
cdr3_nt: TGTGCCAGCAGCTATCGCGGCATTTGGGACAGCTCTGGAAACACCATATATTTT